What follows are 17 T cell receptor beta chains derived from one specimen sequenced in a study of Ad26.COV2.S vaccination and SARS-CoV-2 variants. Repertoires were generated with immunoSEQ multiplex PCR, while TCRdb's copy carries only in-frame clones and drops some. Of just over 350,000 clones in the sample, under 95% were seen once. The sample in question was peripheral blood, obtained after recovery from COVID-19. The receptors were sampled from a human donor who had recovered from COVID-19.

The V call is TRBV18, the J call TRBJ2-7; 10 nucleotides agree with TRBD2. The CDR3 has 14 residues. Trimming removed 5 bases from V and 3 bases from J; junction bases left unmatched: 4. Germline V CDR1 and CDR2: KGHSH, LQKENI. For the CDR3, the DNA is TGTGCCAGCTCATCACTAGCGGGACGCTACGAGCAGTACTTC. Translating gives CASSSLAGRYEQYF.

This chain connects TRBV5-1 to TRBJ2-7; D remains unclear. This CDR3 spans 13 amino acids. The germline gives CDR1 SGHRS, CDR2 YFSETQ. V was pared by 1 base and J by 0 bases, with 5 bases between. Here the CDR3 reads CASSLTVSYEQYF. CDR3 in DNA: TGCGCCAGCAGCTTGACCGTCTCCTACGAGCAGTACTTC.

V and J are TRBV7-6 and TRBJ2-1, with 11 bases identical to TRBD2. V lost 2 bases, J lost 7 bases, and 7 bases stayed unmatched. Germline CDR1 is SGHVS and CDR2 is FNYEAQ. CDR3 length: 16 amino acids. The CDR3 is CASSLPTSGGGNEQFF. CDR3 nucleotide sequence: TGTGCCAGCAGCTTACCCACTAGCGGGGGAGGGAATGAGCAGTTCTTC.

This clone was picked up a small number of times. The chain links TRBV2 to TRBJ1-5, with 8 bases lining up with TRBD1. V dropped 3 bases and J dropped 6; count of bases not matched to a gene: 7. The CDR3 runs to 15 residues. The germline V gene has CDR1 SNHLY and CDR2 FYNNEI. The CDR3 DNA is TGTGCCAGCAGTGACAGGGGGCGAGGAGGTCAGCCCCAGCATTTT. It translates to CASSDRGRGGQPQHF.

The chain links TRBV7-9 to TRBJ1-1; D might be TRBD1 (5 bases). The CDR3 length is 12 residues. Trimming shortened V by 7 bases and J by 5 bases, and 11 bases separated the two germline ends. CDR1 is SEHNR and CDR2 is FQNEAQ in the germline V gene (reference sequence). CDR3 nucleotide sequence: TGTGCCAGCACCCCGGGGGGGACTGAAGCTTTCTTT. It encodes CASTPGGTEAFF.

The chain uses TRBV6-5 and TRBJ2-2; D assignment may be TRBD1 or TRBD2 (6 bases each). Trimming cost V 6 bases and J 7 bases, with 18 bases left between them. This CDR3 contains 15 residues. Germline V gene data show CDR1 as MNHEY and CDR2 as SVGAGI. CDR3 DNA sequence: TGTGCCAGCAGGTCCAATAGGGGGGAAGGCGGGGAGCTGTTTTTT. This encodes CASRSNRGEGGELFF.

The chain has TRBV3-1 (or the pseudogene TRBV3-2) and TRBJ1-4; no reliable D call. The germline V and J ends were trimmed by 1 base and 7 bases, with 4 bases remaining between them. The CDR3 consists of 12 residues. CDR1 and CDR2 (germline): LGHDT, YNNKEL (reference sequence). CDR3 sequence: CASSQGAEKLFF. CDR3 sequence (DNA): TGTGCCAGCAGCCAAGGAGCTGAAAAACTGTTTTTT.

This clone was seen just once. The rearrangement uses TRBV14 and TRBJ2-7; D unresolved. The germline gives CDR1 SGHDN, CDR2 FVKESK. CDR3 length: 13 amino acids. Trimming cost V 3 bases and J 0 bases, with 6 bases left between them. The CDR3 loop is CASSQQISYEQYF. The CDR3 DNA follows: TGTGCCAGCAGCCAGCAAATCTCCTACGAGCAGTACTTC.

This sequence joins TRBV25-1 and TRBJ1-5; D unclear. V was cut by 5 bases and J by 2 bases, with 10 bases left in between. The germline V gene has CDR1 MGHDK and CDR2 SYGVNS. The CDR3 loop spans 14 amino acids. Here the CDR3 reads CASSLAPRNQPQHF. The CDR3 DNA is TGTGCCAGCAGTCTTGCCCCCCGCAATCAGCCCCAGCATTTT.

This chain links TRBV6-5 with TRBJ1-2; 7 bases map to TRBD1. V was pared by 6 bases and J by 4 bases, with 11 bases of the junction left unmatched. CDR1 and CDR2 from the germline V gene are MNHEY and SVGAGI. CDR3 length: 15 amino acids. CDR3 region: CASRASSGTVYGYTF. CDR3 in DNA: TGTGCCAGCAGAGCGTCTTCAGGGACAGTCTATGGCTACACCTTC.

J is TRBJ1-2 and V is TRBV7-2; D unclear. V shed 5 bases and J shed 6 bases, with 10 bases lying between them. CDR1 SGHTA and CDR2 FQGNSA come from the germline V gene. CDR3 size: 12 residues. The CDR3 protein is CASSPGNDGYTF. CDR3 in DNA: TGTGCCAGCAGCCCGGGGAACGATGGCTACACCTTC. Variable domain in full (rest from reference TRBV7-2 and TRBJ1-2): GAGVSQSPSNKVTEKGKDVELRCDPISGHTALYWYRQSLGQGLEFLIYFQGNSAPDKSGLPSDRFSAERTGGSVSTLTIQRTQQEDSAVYLCASSPGNDGYTFGSGTRLTVV.

The V call is TRBV5-5, the J call TRBJ2-2; D remains ambiguous. In germline, CDR1 is SGHKS, CDR2 YYEKEE (reference sequence). Trimming pared 3 bases from V and 7 bases from J, leaving 10 bases between. The CDR3 sequence is 13 residues long. Here the CDR3 reads CASSSAWVGELFF. The CDR3 DNA sequence: TGTGCCAGCAGCTCTGCCTGGGTCGGGGAGCTGTTTTTT.

The V call is TRBV6-2 or TRBV6-3, the J call TRBJ1-1, with D unresolved. CDR1 MNHEY and CDR2 SVGEGT come from the germline V gene. V shed 0 bases and J shed 0 bases, with 8 bases lying between them. The CDR3 spans 15 residues. The DNA for the CDR3 is TGTGCCAGCAGTTACTCGGGCAGAATGAACACTGAAGCTTTCTTT. This translates into CASSYSGRMNTEAFF.

This chain connects TRBV5-5 to TRBJ2-1; 9 bases fit TRBD1. Germline CDR1 is SGHKS and CDR2 is YYEKEE (reference sequence). The CDR3 is 13 amino acids. J was trimmed by 10 bases and V by 2 bases; bases with no gene match: 4. The CDR3 nucleotides read TGTGCCAGCAGCTTCACAGGGGGCGGCGAGCAGTTCTTC. It codes for CASSFTGGGEQFF. The full variable domain, rest sourced from reference TRBV5-5 and TRBJ2-1, is DAGVTQSPTHLIKTRGQQVTLRCSPISGHKSVSWYQQVLGQGPQFIFQYYEKEERGRGNFPDRFSARQFPNYSSELNVNALLLGDSALYLCASSFTGGGEQFFGPGTRLTVL.

This chain links TRBV5-1 with TRBJ2-1; 8 bases fit TRBD1. V was clipped by 4 bases and J by 0 bases; unmatched bases: 3. The CDR3 runs to 15 residues. Germline-derived CDR1 and CDR2 are SGHRS and YFSETQ. The CDR3 sequence: CASSRDRGSYNEQFF. In nucleotides, the CDR3 is TGCGCCAGCAGCCGTGACAGGGGCTCCTACAATGAGCAGTTCTTC.

This sequence joins TRBV5-4 and TRBJ2-1, with D possibly being TRBD1 (5 bases). The CDR3 is 15 amino acids. CDR1 and CDR2 from the germline V gene are SGHNT and YYREEE (reference sequence). V lost 4 bases, J lost 5 bases, and 16 bases lay in between. The CDR3 DNA follows: TGTGCCAGCAGCGGGGTGGGGCTCCCCGACAATGAGCAGTTCTTC. As protein: CASSGVGLPDNEQFF.

The chain joins TRBV7-9 to TRBJ2-6; TRBD1 or TRBD2 may be the D gene (5 bases each). CDR3 length: 18 amino acids. Germline V gene data show CDR1 as SEHNR and CDR2 as FQNEAQ (reference sequence). Trimming shortened V by 0 bases and J by 0 bases, and 12 bases separated the two germline ends. The CDR3, as DNA: TGTGCCAGCAGCTTAGCGTCGGGACGGAGCTCTGGGGCCAACGTCCTGACTTTC. As protein: CASSLASGRSSGANVLTF.